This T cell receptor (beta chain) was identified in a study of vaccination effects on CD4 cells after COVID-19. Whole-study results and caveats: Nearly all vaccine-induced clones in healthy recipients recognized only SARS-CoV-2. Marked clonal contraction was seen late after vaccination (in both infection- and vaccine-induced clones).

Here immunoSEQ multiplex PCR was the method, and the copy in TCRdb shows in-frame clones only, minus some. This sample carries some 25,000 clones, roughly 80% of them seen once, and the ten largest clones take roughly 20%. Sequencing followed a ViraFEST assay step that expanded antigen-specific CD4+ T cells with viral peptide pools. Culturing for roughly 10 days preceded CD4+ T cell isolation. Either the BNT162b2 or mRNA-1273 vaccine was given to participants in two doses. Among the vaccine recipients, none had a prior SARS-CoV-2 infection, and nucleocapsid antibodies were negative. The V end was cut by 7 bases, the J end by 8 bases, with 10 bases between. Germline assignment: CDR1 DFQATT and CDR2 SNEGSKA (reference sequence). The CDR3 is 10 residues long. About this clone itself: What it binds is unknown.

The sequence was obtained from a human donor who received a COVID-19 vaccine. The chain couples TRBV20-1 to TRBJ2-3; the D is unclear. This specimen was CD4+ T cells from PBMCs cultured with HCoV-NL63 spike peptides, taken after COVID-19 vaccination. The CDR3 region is CSGHSGTQYF. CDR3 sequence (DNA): TGCAGTGGACACTCGGGTACGCAGTATTTT.